This T cell receptor beta chain appears in the sequencing data of a study of vaccination and CD4 T cells after COVID-19. Overall study context: Sampling after COVID took place at a median of about 98 days (range 35 to 161) following diagnosis. Overlapping peptides covering the spike proteins of SARS-CoV-2, HCoV-NL63, HCoV-OC43 and HCoV-229E were added to stimulate cells.

V was trimmed by 4 bases and J by 8 bases, leaving 7 bases between them. Germline-derived CDR1 and CDR2 are KGHDR and SFDVKD. CDR3 size: 12 residues. Comment on this clonotype: Its antigen is currently unknown.

Treatment: approximately 9-day PBMC culture with coronavirus spike peptide pools or control peptides (ViraFEST assay). Dates of PCR positivity, March to December 2020, preceded the US Alpha, Beta and Delta variants. Researchers used the Oncomine TCR Beta short-read assay to sequence DNA from cultured CD4+ T cells. TCRdb processed the PCR reads anew with MiXCR; each CDR3 protein has one entry. The sample lists about 26,000 distinct CDR3 sequences, 50% to 75% occurring once. The sequenced sample was CD4+ T cells from blood, cultured in vitro. The receptor was derived from a human donor who had recovered from COVID-19. The chain has TRBV24-1 and TRBJ2-2; D is ambiguous. CDR3 loop: CATSDATGELFF. CDR3 coding DNA: TGTGCCACCAGTGACGCTACTGGGGAGCTGTTTTTT.